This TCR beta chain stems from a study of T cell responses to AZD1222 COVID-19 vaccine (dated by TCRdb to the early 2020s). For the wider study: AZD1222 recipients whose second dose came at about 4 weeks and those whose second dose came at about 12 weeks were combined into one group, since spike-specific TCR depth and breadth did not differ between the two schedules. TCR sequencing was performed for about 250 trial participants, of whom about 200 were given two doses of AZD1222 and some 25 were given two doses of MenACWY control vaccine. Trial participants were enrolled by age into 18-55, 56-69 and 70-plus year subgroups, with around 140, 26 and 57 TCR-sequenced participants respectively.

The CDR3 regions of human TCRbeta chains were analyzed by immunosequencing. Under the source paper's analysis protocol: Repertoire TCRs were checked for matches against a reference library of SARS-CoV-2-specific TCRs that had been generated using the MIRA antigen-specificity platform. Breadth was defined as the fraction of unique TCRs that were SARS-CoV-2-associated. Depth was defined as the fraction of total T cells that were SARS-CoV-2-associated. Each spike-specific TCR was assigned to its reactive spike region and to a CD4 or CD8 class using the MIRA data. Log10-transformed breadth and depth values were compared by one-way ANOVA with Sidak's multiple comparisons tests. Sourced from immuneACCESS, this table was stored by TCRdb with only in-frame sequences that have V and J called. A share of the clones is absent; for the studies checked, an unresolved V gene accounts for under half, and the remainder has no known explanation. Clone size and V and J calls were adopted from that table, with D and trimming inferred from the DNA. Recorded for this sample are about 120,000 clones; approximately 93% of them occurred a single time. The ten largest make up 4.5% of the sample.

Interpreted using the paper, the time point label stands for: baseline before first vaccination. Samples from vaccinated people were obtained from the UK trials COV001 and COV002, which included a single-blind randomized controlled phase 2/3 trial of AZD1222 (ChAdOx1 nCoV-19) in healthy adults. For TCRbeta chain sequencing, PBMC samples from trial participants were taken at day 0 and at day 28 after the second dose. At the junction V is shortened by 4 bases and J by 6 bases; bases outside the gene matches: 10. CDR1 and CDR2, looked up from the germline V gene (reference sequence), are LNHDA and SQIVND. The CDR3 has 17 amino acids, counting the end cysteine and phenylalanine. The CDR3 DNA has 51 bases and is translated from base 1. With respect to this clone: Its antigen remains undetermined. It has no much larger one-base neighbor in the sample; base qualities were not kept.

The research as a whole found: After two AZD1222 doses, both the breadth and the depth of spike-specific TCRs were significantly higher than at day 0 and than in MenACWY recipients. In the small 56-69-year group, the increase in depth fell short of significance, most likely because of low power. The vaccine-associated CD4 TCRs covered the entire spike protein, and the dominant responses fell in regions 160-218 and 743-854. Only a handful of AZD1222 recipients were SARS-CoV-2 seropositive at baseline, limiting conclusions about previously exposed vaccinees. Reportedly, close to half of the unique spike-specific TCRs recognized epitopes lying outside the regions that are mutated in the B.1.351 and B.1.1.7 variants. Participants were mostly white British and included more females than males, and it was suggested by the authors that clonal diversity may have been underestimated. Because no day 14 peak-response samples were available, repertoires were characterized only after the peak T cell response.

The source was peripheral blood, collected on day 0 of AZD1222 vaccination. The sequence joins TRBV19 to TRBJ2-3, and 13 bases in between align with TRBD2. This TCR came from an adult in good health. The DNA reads TGTGCCAGTAGTAAGGGCCTCGGGACTAGCGGGGTTGATACGCAGTATTTT. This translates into CASSKGLGTSGVDTQYF.